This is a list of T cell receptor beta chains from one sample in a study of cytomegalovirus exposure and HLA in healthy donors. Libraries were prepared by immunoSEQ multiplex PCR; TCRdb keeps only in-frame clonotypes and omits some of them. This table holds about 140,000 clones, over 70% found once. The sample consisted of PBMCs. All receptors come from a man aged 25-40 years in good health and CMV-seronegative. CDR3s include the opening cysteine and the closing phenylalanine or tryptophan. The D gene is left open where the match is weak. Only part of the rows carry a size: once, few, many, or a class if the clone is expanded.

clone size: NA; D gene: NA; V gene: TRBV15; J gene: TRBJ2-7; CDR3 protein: CATSPPGRYEQYF; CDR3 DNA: TGTGCCACCAGCCCTCCGGGGAGGTACGAGCAGTACTTC
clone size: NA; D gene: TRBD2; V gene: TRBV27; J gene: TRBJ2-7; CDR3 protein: CASSLGSGRILLEQYF; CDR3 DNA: TGTGCCAGCAGTTTGGGGAGCGGGAGAATCTTGCTCGAGCAGTACTTC
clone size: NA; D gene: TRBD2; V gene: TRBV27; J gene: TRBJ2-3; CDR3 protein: CASRLAGGPDTQYF; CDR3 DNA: TGTGCCAGCAGGCTAGCGGGAGGGCCAGATACGCAGTATTTT
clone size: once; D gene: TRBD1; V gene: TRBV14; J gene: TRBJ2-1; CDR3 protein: CASGLQGGRGSYNEQFF; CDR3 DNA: TGTGCCAGCGGACTACAGGGGGGCAGGGGATCGTACAATGAGCAGTTCTTC
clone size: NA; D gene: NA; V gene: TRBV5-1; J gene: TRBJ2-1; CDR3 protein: CASSGTGHSRSYNEQFF; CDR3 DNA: TGCGCCAGCAGTGGAACCGGACATTCGAGGTCCTACAATGAGCAGTTCTTC
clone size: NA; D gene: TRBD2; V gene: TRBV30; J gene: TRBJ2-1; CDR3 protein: CAWLPPGRGEQFF; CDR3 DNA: TGTGCCTGGCTCCCCCCTGGGAGGGGTGAGCAGTTCTTC
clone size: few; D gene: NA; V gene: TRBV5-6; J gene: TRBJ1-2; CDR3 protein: CASSLPEGYGYTF; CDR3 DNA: TGTGCCAGCAGCTTGCCGGAGGGCTATGGCTACACCTTC
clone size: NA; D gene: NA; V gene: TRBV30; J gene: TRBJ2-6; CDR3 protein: CAWSVFRSGANVLTF; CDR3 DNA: TGTGCCTGGAGTGTATTCCGCTCTGGGGCCAACGTCCTGACTTTC
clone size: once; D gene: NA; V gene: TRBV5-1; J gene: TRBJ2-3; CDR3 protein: CASSLRAQGSTDTQYF; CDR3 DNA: TGCGCCAGCAGCTTGAGGGCCCAGGGTAGCACAGATACGCAGTATTTT
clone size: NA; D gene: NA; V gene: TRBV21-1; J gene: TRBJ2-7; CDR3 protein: CASSKGVRAYEQYF; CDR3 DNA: TGTGCCAGCAGCAAAGGTGTCAGGGCCTACGAGCAGTACTTC
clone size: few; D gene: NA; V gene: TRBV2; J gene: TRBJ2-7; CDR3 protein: CASYPGASSYEQYF; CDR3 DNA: TGTGCCAGCTATCCGGGAGCGAGCTCCTACGAGCAGTACTTC
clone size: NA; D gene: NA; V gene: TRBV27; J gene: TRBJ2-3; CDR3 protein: CASRAWDMGTDTQYF; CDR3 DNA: TGTGCCAGCCGAGCGTGGGACATGGGCACAGATACGCAGTATTTT
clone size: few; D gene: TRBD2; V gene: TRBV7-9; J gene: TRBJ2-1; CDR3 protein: CASSFQWLAGRSEQFF; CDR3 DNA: TGTGCCAGCAGCTTTCAGTGGCTAGCGGGAAGGAGTGAGCAGTTCTTC
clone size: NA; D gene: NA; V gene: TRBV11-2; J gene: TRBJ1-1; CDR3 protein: CASSSQRGTEAFF; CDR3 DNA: TGTGCCAGCAGCTCCCAGAGGGGGACTGAAGCTTTCTTT
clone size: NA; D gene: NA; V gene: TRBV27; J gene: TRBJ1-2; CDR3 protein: CASSPRGGFGYGYTF; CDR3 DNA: TGTGCCAGCAGTCCAAGGGGGGGGTTCGGCTATGGCTACACCTTC
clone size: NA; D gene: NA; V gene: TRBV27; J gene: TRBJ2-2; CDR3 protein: CASSLSVGELFF; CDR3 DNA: TGTGCCAGCAGTTTATCCGTTGGGGAGCTGTTTTTT
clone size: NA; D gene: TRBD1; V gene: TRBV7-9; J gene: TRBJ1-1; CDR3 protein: CASSIDRGHTEAFF; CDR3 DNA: TGTGCCAGCAGCATAGACAGGGGCCACACTGAAGCTTTCTTT
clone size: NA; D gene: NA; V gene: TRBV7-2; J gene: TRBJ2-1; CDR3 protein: CASSITGEQFF; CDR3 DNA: TGTGCCAGCAGCATCACAGGTGAGCAGTTCTTC
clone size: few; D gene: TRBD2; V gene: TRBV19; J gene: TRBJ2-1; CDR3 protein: CASSIRLAGVSEQFF; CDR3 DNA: TGTGCCAGTAGTATCAGATTAGCGGGAGTGAGTGAGCAGTTCTTC
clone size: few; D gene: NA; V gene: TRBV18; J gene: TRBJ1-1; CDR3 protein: CASSPRQTGNTEAFF; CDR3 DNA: TGTGCCAGCTCACCACGACAGACAGGGAACACTGAAGCTTTCTTT
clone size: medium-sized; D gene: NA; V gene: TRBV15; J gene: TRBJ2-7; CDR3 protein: CATSRVPSIPIPKNEQYF; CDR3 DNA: TGTGCCACCAGCAGAGTCCCGAGTATCCCTATACCTAAAAACGAGCAGTACTTC
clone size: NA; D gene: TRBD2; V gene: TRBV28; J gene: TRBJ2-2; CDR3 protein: CASSFLLAGSGELFF; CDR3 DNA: TGTGCCAGCAGTTTTTTACTAGCGGGGTCCGGGGAGCTGTTTTTT
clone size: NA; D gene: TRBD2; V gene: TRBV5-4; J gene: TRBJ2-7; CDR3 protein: CASSSLGRETFYEQYF; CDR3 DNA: TGTGCCAGCAGTTCCTTGGGGCGGGAGACCTTTTACGAGCAGTACTTC
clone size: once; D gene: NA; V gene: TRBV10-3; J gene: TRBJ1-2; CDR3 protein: CATRGGGIGNYGYTF; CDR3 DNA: TGTGCCACGAGAGGTGGAGGTATTGGGAACTATGGCTACACCTTC
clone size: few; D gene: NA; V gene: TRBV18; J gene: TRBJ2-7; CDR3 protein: CASSPEAGAYEQYF; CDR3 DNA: TGTGCCAGCTCCCCCGAGGCGGGGGCTTACGAGCAGTACTTC
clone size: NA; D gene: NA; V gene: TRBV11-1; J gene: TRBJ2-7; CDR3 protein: CASSRRRPPYEQYF; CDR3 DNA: TGTGCCAGCAGTAGACGGAGACCCCCCTACGAGCAGTACTTC
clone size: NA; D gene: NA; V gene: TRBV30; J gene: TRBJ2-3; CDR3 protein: CAWSEKARRGRDTQYF; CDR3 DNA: TGTGCCTGGAGTGAGAAGGCTCGAAGGGGTAGAGATACGCAGTATTTT
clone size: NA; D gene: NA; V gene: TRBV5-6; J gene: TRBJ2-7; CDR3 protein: CASSLGRGEQYF; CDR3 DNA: TGTGCCAGCAGCTTGGGCAGGGGCGAGCAGTACTTC
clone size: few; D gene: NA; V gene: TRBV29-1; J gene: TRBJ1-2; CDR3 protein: CSAIGGGYGYTF; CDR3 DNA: TGCAGCGCCATAGGGGGGGGCTATGGCTACACCTTC
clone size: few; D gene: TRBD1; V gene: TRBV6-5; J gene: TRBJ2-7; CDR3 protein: CASSYATGGYEQYF; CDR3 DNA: TGTGCCAGCAGTTACGCCACAGGGGGCTACGAGCAGTACTTC
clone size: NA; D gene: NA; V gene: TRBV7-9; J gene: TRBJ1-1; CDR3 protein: CASSLGKQGAFF; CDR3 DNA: TGTGCCAGCAGCTTAGGGAAGCAGGGAGCTTTCTTT
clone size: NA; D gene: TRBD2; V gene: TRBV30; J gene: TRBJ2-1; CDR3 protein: CACQSLAEGNEQFF; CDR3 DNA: TGTGCCTGCCAAAGCCTAGCGGAGGGAAATGAGCAGTTCTTC
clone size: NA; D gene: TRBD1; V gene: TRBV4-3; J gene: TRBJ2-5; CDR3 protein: CASSQGDRRFQETQYF; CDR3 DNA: TGCGCCAGCAGCCAAGGGGACAGGAGATTCCAAGAGACCCAGTACTTC